This is a list of T cell receptor beta chains from one sample in a study of patients and donors after allogeneic stem cell transplantation. TCRdb re-called the RT-PCR reads through MiXCR, storing one row per CDR3 protein. The data show under 170,000 distinct CDR3 sequences, over 35% seen once. The sequenced sample was blood, either unsorted or a sorted T cell fraction (not recorded which). Every receptor here comes from a human donor who was either an allogeneic HSCT recipient or a stem cell or donor lymphocyte infusion donor (not recorded which). It is not recorded whose cells these are; they may come from a transplant donor. CDR3s include the opening cysteine and the closing phenylalanine or tryptophan. The order of the fields is clone size, V gene, J gene, D gene, CDR3 protein, CDR3 DNA. A D gene is named only where the DNA matches it firmly. The size of a clone is reported for some rows only, either as once, few or many, or as a class for expanded clones.

few	TRBV29-1	TRBJ2-1	TRBD2	CSVPGSGGPGNEQFF	TGCAGCGTCCCCGGGAGCGGGGGGCCGGGGAATGAGCAGTTCTTC
.	TRBV10-3	TRBJ1-2	.	CATDGGGVYNYGYTF	TGTGCCACCGATGGTGGTGGGGTCTATAACTATGGCTACACCTTC
.	TRBV25-1	TRBJ1-2	TRBD1	CASSDGTGAGYGYTF	TGTGCCAGCAGTGATGGAACAGGGGCCGGCTATGGCTACACCTTC
.	TRBV27	TRBJ2-3	.	CASSVGRATQYF	TGTGCCAGCAGTGTGGGCAGGGCCACGCAGTATTTT
few	TRBV3-1	TRBJ1-6	.	CASSRYADSSSYNSPLHF	TGTGCCAGCAGCCGATACGCAGATTCGAGCTCCTATAATTCACCCCTCCACTTT
.	TRBV28	TRBJ2-5	.	CASSFGTGTQYF	TGTGCCAGCAGTTTCGGTACGGGGACCCAGTACTTC
few	TRBV12-3/TRBV12-4	TRBJ2-3	TRBD2	CASSPPGLAGISTDTQYF	TGTGCCAGCAGTCCTCCGGGACTAGCGGGGATTAGCACAGATACGCAGTATTTT
.	TRBV6-5	TRBJ2-3	.	CASSLNGFDTQYF	TGTGCCAGCAGCCTTAATGGATTTGATACGCAGTATTTT
few	TRBV9	TRBJ1-6	.	CASSVSGTSSPLHF	TGTGCCAGCAGCGTTTCCGGGACTTCCTCACCCCTCCACTTT
.	TRBV4-2	TRBJ1-2	TRBD1	CASSQVAGQGARIYGYTF	TGTGCCAGCAGCCAAGTGGCGGGACAGGGGGCGCGGATTTATGGCTACACCTTC
.	TRBV27	TRBJ1-1	.	CASSPGGGMNTEAFF	TGTGCCAGCAGCCCCGGCGGGGGGATGAACACTGAAGCTTTCTTT
.	TRBV27	TRBJ2-7	.	CASSLLGYGKDYEQYF	TGTGCCAGCAGTCTATTGGGGTACGGTAAGGACTACGAGCAGTACTTC
.	TRBV13	TRBJ2-7	.	CASSLTGHSSYEQYF	TGTGCCAGCAGCTTAACAGGGCATTCTTCCTACGAGCAGTACTTC
few	TRBV27	TRBJ1-3	.	CASSARAPRRGNTIYF	TGTGCCAGCAGTGCCCGGGCCCCCAGGAGAGGAAACACCATATATTTT
few	TRBV28	TRBJ1-6	TRBD1	CASSPPGTGGHSPLHF	TGTGCCAGCAGTCCCCCCGGGACAGGGGGGCACTCACCCCTCCACTTT
.	TRBV12-3/TRBV12-4	TRBJ2-2	.	CASSLQQFTGELFF	TGTGCCAGCAGTTTACAACAGTTCACCGGGGAGCTGTTTTTT
.	TRBV20-1	TRBJ1-1	.	CSAFSGAGTEAFF	TGCAGTGCATTCAGCGGCGCCGGGACTGAAGCTTTCTTT
.	TRBV4-3	TRBJ2-2	.	CASSQAQSEELFF	TGCGCCAGCAGCCAAGCCCAGTCCGAGGAGCTGTTTTTT
few	TRBV6-6	TRBJ1-1	.	CASSYVHRAEAFF	TGTGCCAGCAGTTACGTTCATCGGGCTGAAGCTTTCTTT
once	TRBV9	TRBJ1-2	.	CASSTRTEPNYGYTF	TGTGCCAGCAGCACCCGGACGGAGCCTAACTATGGCTACACCTTC
few	TRBV5-6	TRBJ2-2	.	CASSWGTPSSGELFF	TGTGCCAGCAGTTGGGGGACCCCCAGCTCCGGGGAGCTGTTTTTT
.	TRBV7-3	TRBJ2-1	.	CASSPGRNEQFF	TGTGCCAGCAGCCCCGGGCGCAATGAGCAGTTCTTC
.	TRBV20-1	TRBJ1-6	.	CSASRDNSPLHF	TGCAGTGCTAGCAGGGATAATTCACCCCTCCACTTT
.	TRBV28	TRBJ1-2	.	CASSFGEGYTF	TGTGCCAGCAGTTTTGGGGAGGGCTACACCTTC
few	TRBV10-3	TRBJ2-3	.	CAISESGAGDTQYF	TGTGCCATCAGTGAGTCTGGGGCCGGAGATACGCAGTATTTT
.	TRBV6-6	TRBJ1-5	.	CASSYENIRNQPQHF	TGTGCCAGCAGTTACGAAAACATCCGAAATCAGCCCCAGCATTTT
few	TRBV9	TRBJ2-2	.	CASSVVNSRLSDTGELFF	TGTGCCAGCAGCGTAGTGAACAGCCGACTGTCCGACACCGGGGAGCTGTTTTTT
few	TRBV28	TRBJ1-1	.	CASSRIKLGPGPNTEAFF	TGTGCCAGCAGTAGAATTAAGTTGGGCCCCGGGCCGAACACTGAAGCTTTCTTT
.	TRBV20-1	TRBJ2-1	.	CSAWDPPKGSHEQFF	TGCAGTGCCTGGGACCCCCCTAAAGGTTCTCATGAGCAGTTCTTC
few	TRBV10-3	TRBJ1-5	.	CAISPSIGGNQPQHF	TGTGCCATCAGCCCTTCGATTGGGGGGAATCAGCCCCAGCATTTT
.	TRBV12-3/TRBV12-4	TRBJ1-5	.	CASSSVRDKYQPQHF	TGTGCCAGCAGCTCTGTCCGGGACAAGTATCAGCCCCAGCATTTT
.	TRBV2	TRBJ1-5	.	CASRGTGDNQPQHF	TGTGCCAGCAGGGGTACAGGAGACAATCAGCCCCAGCATTTT
.	TRBV2	TRBJ1-1	TRBD1	CASIETGSWVWVLNTEAFF	TGTGCCAGCATCGAGACAGGGAGCTGGGTTTGGGTGTTGAACACTGAAGCTTTCTTT
.	TRBV6-6	TRBJ1-3	.	CASTSKGRGNTIYF	TGTGCCAGCACCTCAAAAGGAAGGGGAAACACCATATATTTT
.	TRBV12-3/TRBV12-4	TRBJ2-1	.	CASSPGDHNEQFF	TGTGCCAGCAGTCCAGGGGACCACAATGAGCAGTTCTTC
.	TRBV20-1	TRBJ1-6	.	CSASVSVLGSPLHF	TGCAGTGCTAGCGTATCGGTCCTTGGTTCACCCCTCCACTTT
few	TRBV12-3/TRBV12-4	TRBJ1-1	.	CASIMTGGNTEAFF	TGTGCCAGCATAATGACGGGTGGGAACACTGAAGCTTTCTTT
few	TRBV12-3/TRBV12-4	TRBJ1-2	.	CASSLTSHREVVDGYTF	TGTGCCAGCAGCCTCACCTCCCACAGGGAAGTAGTAGATGGCTACACCTTC
.	TRBV20-1	TRBJ1-6	.	CSASWGDGYNSPLHF	TGCAGTGCTAGTTGGGGGGACGGCTATAATTCACCCCTCCACTTT
few	TRBV11-2	TRBJ1-4	.	CASSLGVEKLFF	TGTGCCAGCAGCTTGGGAGTCGAAAAACTGTTTTTT